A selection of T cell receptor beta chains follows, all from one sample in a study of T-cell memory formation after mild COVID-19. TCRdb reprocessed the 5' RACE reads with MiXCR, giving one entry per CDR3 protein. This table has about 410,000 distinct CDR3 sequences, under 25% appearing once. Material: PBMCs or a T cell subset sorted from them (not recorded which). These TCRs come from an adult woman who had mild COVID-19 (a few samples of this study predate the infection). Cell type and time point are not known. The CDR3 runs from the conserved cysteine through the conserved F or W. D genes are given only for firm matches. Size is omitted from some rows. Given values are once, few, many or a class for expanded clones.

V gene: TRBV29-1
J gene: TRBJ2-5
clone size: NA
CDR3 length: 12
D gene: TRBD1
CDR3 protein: CSDQGAGETQYF
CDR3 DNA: TGCAGCGATCAGGGGGCGGGAGAGACCCAGTACTTC

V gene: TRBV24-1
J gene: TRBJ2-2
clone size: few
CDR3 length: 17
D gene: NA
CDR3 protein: CATSETPGTGLGGELFF
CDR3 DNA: TGTGCCACCAGTGAAACACCCGGCACAGGACTGGGCGGGGAGCTGTTTTTT

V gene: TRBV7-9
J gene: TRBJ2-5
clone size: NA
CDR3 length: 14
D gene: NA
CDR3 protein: CASSFQGIQETQYF
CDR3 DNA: TGTGCCAGCAGCTTTCAGGGAATCCAAGAGACCCAGTACTTC

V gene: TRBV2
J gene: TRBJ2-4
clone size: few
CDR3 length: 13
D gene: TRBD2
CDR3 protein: CASSAGTINIQYF
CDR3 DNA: TGTGCCAGCAGTGCAGGGACTATAAACATTCAGTACTTC

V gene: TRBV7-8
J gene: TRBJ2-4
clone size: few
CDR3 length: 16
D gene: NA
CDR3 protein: CASSLRGIVAKNIQYF
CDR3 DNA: TGTGCCAGCAGCTTACGGGGCATCGTAGCCAAAAACATTCAGTACTTC

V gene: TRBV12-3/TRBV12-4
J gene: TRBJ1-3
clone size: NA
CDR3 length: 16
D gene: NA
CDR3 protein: CASSLAAAGSGNTIYF
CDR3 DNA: TGTGCCAGCAGTTTAGCCGCCGCAGGGTCTGGAAACACCATATATTTT

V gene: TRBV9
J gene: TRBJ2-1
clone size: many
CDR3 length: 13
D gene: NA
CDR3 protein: CASSVADYNEQFF
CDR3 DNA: TGTGCCAGCAGCGTAGCTGATTACAATGAGCAGTTCTTC

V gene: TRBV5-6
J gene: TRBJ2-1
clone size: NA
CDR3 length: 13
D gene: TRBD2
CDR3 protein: CASSLVRGLAQFF
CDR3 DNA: TGTGCCAGCAGCTTGGTAAGGGGACTAGCCCAGTTCTTC

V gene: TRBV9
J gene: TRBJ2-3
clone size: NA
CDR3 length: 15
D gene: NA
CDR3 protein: CASSPRRPTGFTQYF
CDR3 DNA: TGTGCCAGCAGCCCCCGACGACCGACAGGCTTTACGCAGTATTTT

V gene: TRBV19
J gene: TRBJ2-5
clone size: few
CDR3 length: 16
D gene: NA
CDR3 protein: CASSIEAGLTAETQYF
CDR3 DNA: TGTGCCAGTAGTATCGAGGCAGGGTTGACGGCGGAGACCCAGTACTTC

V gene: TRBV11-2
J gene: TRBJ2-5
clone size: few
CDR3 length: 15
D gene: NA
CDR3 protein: CASSLGGHRLETQYF
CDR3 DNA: TGTGCCAGCAGCTTGGGGGGGCACCGACTAGAGACCCAGTACTTC

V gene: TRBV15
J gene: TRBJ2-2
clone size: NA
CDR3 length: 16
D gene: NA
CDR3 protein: CATSRADTSNTGELFF
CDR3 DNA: TGTGCCACCAGCAGAGCGGACACGTCGAACACCGGGGAGCTGTTTTTT

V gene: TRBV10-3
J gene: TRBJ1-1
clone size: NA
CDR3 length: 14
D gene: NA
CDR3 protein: CAISEQQGGTEAFF
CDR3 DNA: TGTGCCATCAGTGAACAACAGGGTGGTACTGAAGCTTTCTTT

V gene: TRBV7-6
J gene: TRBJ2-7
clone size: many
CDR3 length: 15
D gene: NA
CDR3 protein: CASSPSQRSSYEQYF
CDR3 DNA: TGTGCCAGCAGCCCTAGCCAGCGGAGCTCCTACGAGCAGTACTTC

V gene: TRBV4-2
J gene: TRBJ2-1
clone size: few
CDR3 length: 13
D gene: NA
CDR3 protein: CASSRSRYNEQFF
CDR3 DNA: TGTGCCAGCAGCCGCTCTCGGTACAATGAGCAGTTCTTC

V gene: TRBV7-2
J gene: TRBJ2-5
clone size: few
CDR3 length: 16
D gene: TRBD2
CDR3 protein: CASGYRRGGLQETQYF
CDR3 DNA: TGTGCCAGCGGTTATAGGCGGGGGGGGCTCCAAGAGACCCAGTACTTC

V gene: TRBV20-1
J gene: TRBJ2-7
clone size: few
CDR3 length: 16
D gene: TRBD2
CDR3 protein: CSANPFLAGSSYEQYF
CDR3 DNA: TGCAGTGCTAACCCTTTTCTAGCGGGGAGCTCCTACGAGCAGTACTTC

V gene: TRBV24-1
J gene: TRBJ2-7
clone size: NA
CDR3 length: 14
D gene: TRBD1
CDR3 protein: CATSDFGQGHEQYF
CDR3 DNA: TGTGCCACCAGTGATTTTGGACAGGGCCACGAGCAGTACTTC

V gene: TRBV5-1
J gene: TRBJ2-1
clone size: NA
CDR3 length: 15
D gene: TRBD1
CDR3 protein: CASSRTGESYNEQFF
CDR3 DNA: TGCGCCAGCAGTCGCACAGGGGAGTCCTACAATGAGCAGTTCTTC

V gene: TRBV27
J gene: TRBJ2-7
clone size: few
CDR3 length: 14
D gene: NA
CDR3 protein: CASRDMGSSYEQYF
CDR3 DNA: TGTGCCAGCAGGGACATGGGGTCGTCCTACGAGCAGTACTTC

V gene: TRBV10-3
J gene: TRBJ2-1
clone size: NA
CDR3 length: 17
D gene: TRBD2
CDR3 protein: CAISESFLAGVDNEQFF
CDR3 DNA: TGTGCCATCAGTGAGTCGTTTCTAGCGGGAGTGGACAATGAGCAGTTCTTC

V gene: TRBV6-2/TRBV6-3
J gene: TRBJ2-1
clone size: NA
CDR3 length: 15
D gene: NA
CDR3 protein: CASSDSGHPYNEQFF
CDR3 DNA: TGTGCCAGCAGTGACAGCGGCCACCCCTACAATGAGCAGTTCTTC

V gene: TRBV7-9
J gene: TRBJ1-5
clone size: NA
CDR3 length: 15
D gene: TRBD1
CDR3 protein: CASSLDSNRGQPQHF
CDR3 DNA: TGTGCCAGCAGCTTAGACTCCAACAGGGGACAGCCCCAGCATTTT

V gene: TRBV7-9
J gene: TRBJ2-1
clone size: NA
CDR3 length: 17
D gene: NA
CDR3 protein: CASSLARVGTGYNEQFF
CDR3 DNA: TGTGCCAGCAGCTTAGCGAGGGTCGGGACGGGGTACAATGAGCAGTTCTTC

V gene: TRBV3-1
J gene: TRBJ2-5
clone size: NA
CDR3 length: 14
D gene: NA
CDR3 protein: CASSQDRGGETQYF
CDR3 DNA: TGTGCCAGCAGCCAAGATCGGGGAGGAGAGACCCAGTACTTC

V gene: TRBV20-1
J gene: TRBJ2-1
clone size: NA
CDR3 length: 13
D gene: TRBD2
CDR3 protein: CSAPLAGGHEQFF
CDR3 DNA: TGCAGTGCTCCACTAGCGGGAGGCCATGAGCAGTTCTTC

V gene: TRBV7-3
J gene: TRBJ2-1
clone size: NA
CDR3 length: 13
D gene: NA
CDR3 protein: CASSPARDNEQFF
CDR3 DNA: TGTGCCAGCAGCCCTGCTAGGGACAATGAGCAGTTCTTC

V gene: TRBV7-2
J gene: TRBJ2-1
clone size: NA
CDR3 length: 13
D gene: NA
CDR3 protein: CASSLAIRGEQFF
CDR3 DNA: TGTGCCAGCAGCTTAGCGATCCGGGGTGAGCAGTTCTTC

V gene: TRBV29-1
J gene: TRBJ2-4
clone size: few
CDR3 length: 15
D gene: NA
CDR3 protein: CSVGDGFLAKNIQYF
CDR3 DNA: TGCAGCGTTGGGGACGGATTCCTAGCCAAAAACATTCAGTACTTC

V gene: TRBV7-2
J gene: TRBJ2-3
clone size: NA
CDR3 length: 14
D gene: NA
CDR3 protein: CASSSGRRADTQYF
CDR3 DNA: TGTGCCAGCAGCTCTGGGAGGAGGGCAGATACGCAGTATTTT

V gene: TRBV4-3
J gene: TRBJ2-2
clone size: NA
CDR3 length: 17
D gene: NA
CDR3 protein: CASSQDPGGPNTGELFF
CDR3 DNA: TGCGCCAGCAGCCAAGACCCGGGTGGGCCTAACACCGGGGAGCTGTTTTTT

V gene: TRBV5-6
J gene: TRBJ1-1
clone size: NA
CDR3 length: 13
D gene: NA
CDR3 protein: CASSLSPEPEAFF
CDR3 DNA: TGTGCCAGCAGCTTGAGCCCGGAGCCTGAAGCTTTCTTT

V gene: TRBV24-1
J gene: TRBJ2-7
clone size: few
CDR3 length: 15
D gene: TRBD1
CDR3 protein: CATSDVGTGANEQYF
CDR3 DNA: TGTGCCACCAGTGACGTGGGGACAGGCGCTAACGAGCAGTACTTC

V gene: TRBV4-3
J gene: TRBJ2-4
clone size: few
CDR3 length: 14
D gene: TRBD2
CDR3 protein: CASSQDRGGDIQYF
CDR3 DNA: TGCGCCAGCAGCCAAGATCGGGGGGGGGACATTCAGTACTTC

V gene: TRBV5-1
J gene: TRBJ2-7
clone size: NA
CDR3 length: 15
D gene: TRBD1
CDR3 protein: CASSSVTGSPYEQYF
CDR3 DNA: TGCGCCAGCAGCTCGGTGACAGGGTCCCCCTACGAGCAGTACTTC

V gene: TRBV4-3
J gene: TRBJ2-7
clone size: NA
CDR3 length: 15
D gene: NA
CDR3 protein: CASSQEVGGGYEQYF
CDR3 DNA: TGCGCCAGCAGCCAAGAGGTGGGCGGAGGATACGAGCAGTACTTC

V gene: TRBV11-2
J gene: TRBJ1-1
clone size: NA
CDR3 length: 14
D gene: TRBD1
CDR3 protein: CASSFWDRGTEAFF
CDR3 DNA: TGTGCCAGCAGCTTTTGGGACAGGGGAACTGAAGCTTTCTTT

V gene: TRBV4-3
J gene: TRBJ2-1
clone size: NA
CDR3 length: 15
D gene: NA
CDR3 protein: CASSQGRVSYNEQFF
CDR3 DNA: TGCGCCAGCAGCCAAGGGAGGGTGTCCTACAATGAGCAGTTCTTC

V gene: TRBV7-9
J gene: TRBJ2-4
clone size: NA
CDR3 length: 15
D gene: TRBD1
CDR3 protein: CASSAGQGTKNIQYF
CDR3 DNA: TGTGCCAGCAGCGCGGGACAGGGGACCAAAAACATTCAGTACTTC

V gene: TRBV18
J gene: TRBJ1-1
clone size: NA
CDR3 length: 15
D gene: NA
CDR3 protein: CASSPQNYLNTEAFF
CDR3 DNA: TGTGCCAGCTCACCACAAAACTATTTGAACACTGAAGCTTTCTTT

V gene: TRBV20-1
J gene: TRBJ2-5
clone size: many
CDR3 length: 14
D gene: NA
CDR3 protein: CSARAWTEQETQYF
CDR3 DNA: TGCAGTGCTAGAGCCTGGACAGAACAAGAGACCCAGTACTTC

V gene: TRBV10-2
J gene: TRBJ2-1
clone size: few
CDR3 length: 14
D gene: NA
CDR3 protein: CASRTAPKYNEQFF
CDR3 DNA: TGCGCCAGCAGAACAGCGCCGAAGTACAATGAGCAGTTCTTC

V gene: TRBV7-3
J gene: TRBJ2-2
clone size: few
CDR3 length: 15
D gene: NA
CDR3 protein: CASSLNFGGTGELFF
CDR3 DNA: TGTGCCAGCAGCTTAAACTTTGGGGGTACCGGGGAGCTGTTTTTT

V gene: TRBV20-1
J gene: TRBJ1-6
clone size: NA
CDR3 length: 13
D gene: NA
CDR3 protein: CSATWGRGSPLHF
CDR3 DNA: TGCAGTGCTACGTGGGGCCGGGGTTCACCCCTCCACTTT

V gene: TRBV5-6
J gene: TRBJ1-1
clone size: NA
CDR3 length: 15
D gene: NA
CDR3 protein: CASSLAPAFIGEAFF
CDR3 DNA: TGTGCCAGCAGCTTGGCGCCCGCCTTCATCGGTGAAGCTTTCTTT

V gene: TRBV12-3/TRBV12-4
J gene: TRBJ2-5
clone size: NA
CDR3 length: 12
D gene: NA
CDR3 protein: CASRAGSRTQYF
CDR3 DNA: TGTGCCAGCAGGGCAGGGTCCAGGACCCAGTACTTC

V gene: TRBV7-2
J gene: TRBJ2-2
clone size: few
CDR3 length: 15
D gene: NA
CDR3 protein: CASSLARGHAGELFF
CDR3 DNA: TGTGCCAGCAGCTTAGCCAGGGGTCATGCCGGGGAGCTGTTTTTT

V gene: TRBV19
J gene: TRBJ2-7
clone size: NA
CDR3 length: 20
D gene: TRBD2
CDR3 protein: CASSMTHHGLAGRSSYEQYF
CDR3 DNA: TGTGCCAGTAGTATGACCCACCACGGGCTAGCGGGTCGGAGCTCCTACGAGCAGTACTTC

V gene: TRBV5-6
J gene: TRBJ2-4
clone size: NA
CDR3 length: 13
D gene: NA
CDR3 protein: CASSLRGGGIQYF
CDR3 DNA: TGTGCCAGCAGCTTGAGAGGGGGAGGCATTCAGTACTTC

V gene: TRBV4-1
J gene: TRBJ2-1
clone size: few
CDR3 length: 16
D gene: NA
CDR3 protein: CASSQVILAPPNEQFF
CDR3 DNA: TGCGCCAGCAGCCAAGTAATTTTAGCTCCCCCTAATGAGCAGTTCTTC

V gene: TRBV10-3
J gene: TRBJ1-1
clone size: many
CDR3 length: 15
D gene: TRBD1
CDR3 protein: CAINAGQAMNTEAFF
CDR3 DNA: TGTGCCATCAATGCGGGACAGGCCATGAACACTGAAGCTTTCTTT

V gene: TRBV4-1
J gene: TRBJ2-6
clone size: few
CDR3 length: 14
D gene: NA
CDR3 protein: CASSHPSGANVLTF
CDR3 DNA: TGCGCCAGCAGCCACCCGAGTGGGGCCAACGTCCTGACTTTC

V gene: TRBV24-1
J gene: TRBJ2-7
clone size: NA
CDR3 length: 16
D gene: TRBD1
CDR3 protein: CATSDDDRARSYEQYF
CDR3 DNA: TGTGCCACCAGTGATGATGACAGGGCAAGATCCTACGAGCAGTACTTC

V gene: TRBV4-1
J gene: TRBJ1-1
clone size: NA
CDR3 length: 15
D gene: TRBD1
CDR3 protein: CASSQDPAGGTEAFF
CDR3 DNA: TGCGCCAGCAGCCAAGACCCGGCAGGGGGCACTGAAGCTTTCTTT

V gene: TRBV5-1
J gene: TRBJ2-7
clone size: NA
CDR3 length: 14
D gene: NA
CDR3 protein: CASSFGGGVYEQYF
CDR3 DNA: TGCGCCAGCAGCTTCGGAGGGGGCGTCTACGAGCAGTACTTC

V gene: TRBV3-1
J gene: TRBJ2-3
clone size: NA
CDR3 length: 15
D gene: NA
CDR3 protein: CASSQDPTVADTQYF
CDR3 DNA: TGTGCCAGCAGCCAAGACCCGACGGTGGCAGATACGCAGTATTTT

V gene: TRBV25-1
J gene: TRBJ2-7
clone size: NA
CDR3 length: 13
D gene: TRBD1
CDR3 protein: CASSDDTGDEQYF
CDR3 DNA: TGTGCCAGCAGCGACGATACAGGGGACGAGCAGTACTTC

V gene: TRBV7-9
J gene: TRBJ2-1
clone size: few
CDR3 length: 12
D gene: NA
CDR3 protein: CASSLAAGEQFF
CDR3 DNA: TGTGCCAGCAGCTTAGCCGCGGGTGAGCAGTTCTTC

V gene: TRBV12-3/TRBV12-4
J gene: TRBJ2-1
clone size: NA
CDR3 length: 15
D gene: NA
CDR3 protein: CASSFTWQSGNEQFF
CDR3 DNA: TGTGCCAGCAGTTTTACGTGGCAGTCCGGCAATGAGCAGTTCTTC

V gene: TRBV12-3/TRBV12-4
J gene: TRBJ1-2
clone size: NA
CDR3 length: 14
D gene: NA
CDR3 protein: CASSPSVPNYGYTF
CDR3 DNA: TGTGCCAGCAGTCCGAGTGTCCCTAACTATGGCTACACCTTC